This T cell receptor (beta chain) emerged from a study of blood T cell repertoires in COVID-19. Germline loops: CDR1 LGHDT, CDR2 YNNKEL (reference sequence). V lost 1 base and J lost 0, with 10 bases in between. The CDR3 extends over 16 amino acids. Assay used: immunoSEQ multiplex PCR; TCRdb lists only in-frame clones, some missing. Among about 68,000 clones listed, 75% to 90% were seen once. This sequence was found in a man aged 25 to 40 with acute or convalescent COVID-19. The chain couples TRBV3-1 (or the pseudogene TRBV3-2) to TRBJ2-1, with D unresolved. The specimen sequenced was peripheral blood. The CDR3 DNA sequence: TGTGCCAGCAGCCAAGGAATGTCTAGCTCCTACAATGAGCAGTTCTTC. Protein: CASSQGMSSSYNEQFF.